This T cell receptor (beta chain) emerged from a study of radiation and T cells in renal cell carcinoma. Study-level information: Nephrectomy followed 15 Gy stereotactic body radiation by 4 weeks. Study-wide results and limits: Baseline intratumoral clonotype presence is unknown without pretreatment biopsies. From baseline, blood top tumor clonotypes peaked at 2 weeks post-radiation.

Time point: baseline pretreatment blood. Sample treatment: 15 Gy SBRT to primary tumor, nephrectomy 4 weeks later. The tumor was a clear cell renal cell carcinoma. V lost 4 bases and J 5 bases, leaving 17 bases between the germline ends. CDR1 is SQVTM, CDR2 ANQGSEA, per germline. The CDR3 runs 14 residues. Generated by immunoSEQ multiplex PCR, the TCRdb table keeps only in-frame clones and is missing some. Here the sample spans 70,000 to 100,000 clones, 70% to 85% being singletons. With respect to this clone: Its specificity is unknown.

The sample consisted of blood, taken from a patient whose treatment included radiotherapy and nephrectomy. This chain joins TRBV29-1 and TRBJ1-2; tentative D call: TRBD1 (5 bases). This clonotype originated in a man aged 55 to 70 with renal cell carcinoma. The CDR3 DNA is TGCAGCGTTGCCGGACCAAAAGGGACTTATGGCTACACCTTC. It is translated as CSVAGPKGTYGYTF.